The source of this T cell receptor (beta chain) is a study of control samples from healthy donors and cancer patients. Only in-frame clones appear in the TCRdb table, and some are missing; sequencing was by immunoSEQ multiplex PCR. The sample has approximately 120,000 clones; 87% are singletons. CDR1 is SEHNR and CDR2 is FQNEAQ in the germline V gene (reference sequence). There are 15 residues in the CDR3. After removal of 3 bases from V and 5 bases from J, the junction contained 8 bases not matched to a gene. Sequencing was done on a sample of blood. The TCR was taken from a man aged 40-49 years in good health. This sequence joins TRBV7-9 and TRBJ2-5, with 8 bases identical to TRBD2. The chain's CDR3 is CASSFSSGGAETQYF. CDR3 sequence (DNA): TGTGCCAGCAGCTTCTCCAGCGGGGGTGCGGAGACCCAGTACTTC.